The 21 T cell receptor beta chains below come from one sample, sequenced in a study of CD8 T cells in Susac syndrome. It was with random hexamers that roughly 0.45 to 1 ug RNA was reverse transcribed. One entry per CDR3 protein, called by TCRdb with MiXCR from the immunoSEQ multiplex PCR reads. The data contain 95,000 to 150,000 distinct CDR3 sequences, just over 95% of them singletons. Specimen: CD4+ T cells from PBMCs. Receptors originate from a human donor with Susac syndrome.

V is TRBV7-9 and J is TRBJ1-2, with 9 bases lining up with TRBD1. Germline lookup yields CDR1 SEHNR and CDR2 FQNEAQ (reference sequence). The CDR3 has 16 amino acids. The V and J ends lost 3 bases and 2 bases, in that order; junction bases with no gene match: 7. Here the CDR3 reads CASSFEKGQGNYGYTF. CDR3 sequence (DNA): TGTGCCAGCAGCTTTGAGAAGGGACAGGGAAACTATGGCTACACCTTC.

The CDR3 sequence: CASSRGLAETYEQYF. Here the CDR3 DNA reads TGTGCCAGCTCCCGGGGACTAGCGGAAACCTACGAGCAGTACTTC. This chain joins TRBV18 and TRBJ2-7, with TRBD2 matching 11 bases. The germline CDR1 and CDR2 sequences are KGHSH and LQKENI. This CDR3 contains 15 residues. The trim removed 6 bases at V and 2 bases at J, leaving 6 bases unmatched.

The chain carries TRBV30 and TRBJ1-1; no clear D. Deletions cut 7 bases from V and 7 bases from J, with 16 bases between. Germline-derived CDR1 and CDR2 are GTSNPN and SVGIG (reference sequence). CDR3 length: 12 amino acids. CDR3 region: CASDEGFGEAFF. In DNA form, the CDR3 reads TGTGCCTCCGACGAAGGGTTTGGTGAAGCTTTCTTT.

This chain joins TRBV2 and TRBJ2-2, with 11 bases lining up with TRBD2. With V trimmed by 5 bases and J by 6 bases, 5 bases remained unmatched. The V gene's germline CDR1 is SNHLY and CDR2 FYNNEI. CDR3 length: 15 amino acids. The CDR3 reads CASSLLAGEAGELFF. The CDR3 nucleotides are TGTGCCAGCAGTCTACTAGCGGGAGAGGCCGGGGAGCTGTTTTTT.

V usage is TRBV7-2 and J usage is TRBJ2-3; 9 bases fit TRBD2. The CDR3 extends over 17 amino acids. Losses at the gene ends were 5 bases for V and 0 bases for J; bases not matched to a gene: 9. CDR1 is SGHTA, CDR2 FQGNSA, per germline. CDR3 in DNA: TGTGCCAGCAGCCCGAAGGCTAGCGGGGCCAGCACAGATACGCAGTATTTT. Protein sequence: CASSPKASGASTDTQYF.

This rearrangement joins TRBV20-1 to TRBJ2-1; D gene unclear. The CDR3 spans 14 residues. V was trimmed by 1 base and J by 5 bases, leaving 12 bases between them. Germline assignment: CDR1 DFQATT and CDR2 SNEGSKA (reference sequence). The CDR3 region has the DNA TGCAGTGCTAGAGGGCCAGGAAAGGACAATGAGCAGTTCTTC. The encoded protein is CSARGPGKDNEQFF.

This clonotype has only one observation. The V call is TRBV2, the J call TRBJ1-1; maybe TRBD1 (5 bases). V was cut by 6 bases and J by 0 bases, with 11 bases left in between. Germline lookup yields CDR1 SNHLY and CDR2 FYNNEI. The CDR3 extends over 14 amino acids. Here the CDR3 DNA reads TGTGCCAGCAGGATGAGGGGCATGAACACTGAAGCTTTCTTT. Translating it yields CASRMRGMNTEAFF.

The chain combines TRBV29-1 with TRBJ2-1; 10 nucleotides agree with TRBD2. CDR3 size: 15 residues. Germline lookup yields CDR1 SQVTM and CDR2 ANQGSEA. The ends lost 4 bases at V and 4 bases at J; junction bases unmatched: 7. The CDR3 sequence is CSVVRLAGPYNEQFF. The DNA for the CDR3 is TGCAGCGTTGTCCGACTAGCGGGTCCTTACAATGAGCAGTTCTTC.

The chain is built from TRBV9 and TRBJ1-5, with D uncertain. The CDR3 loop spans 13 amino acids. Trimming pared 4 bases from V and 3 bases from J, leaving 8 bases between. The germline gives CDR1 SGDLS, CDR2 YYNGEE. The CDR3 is CASSMGNNQPQHF. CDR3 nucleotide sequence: TGTGCCAGCAGCATGGGCAACAATCAGCCCCAGCATTTT.

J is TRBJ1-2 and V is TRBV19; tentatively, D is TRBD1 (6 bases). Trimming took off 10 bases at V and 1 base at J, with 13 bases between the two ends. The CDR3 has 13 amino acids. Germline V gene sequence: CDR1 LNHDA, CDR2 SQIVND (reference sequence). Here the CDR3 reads CATRTARNYGYTF. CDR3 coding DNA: TGTGCCACCCGGACAGCACGTAACTATGGCTACACCTTC.

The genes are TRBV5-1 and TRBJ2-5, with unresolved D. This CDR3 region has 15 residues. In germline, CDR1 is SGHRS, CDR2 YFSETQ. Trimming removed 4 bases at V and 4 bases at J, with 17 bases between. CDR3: CASSVHTEVGETQYF. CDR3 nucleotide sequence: TGCGCCAGCAGCGTACACACTGAGGTTGGAGAGACCCAGTACTTC.

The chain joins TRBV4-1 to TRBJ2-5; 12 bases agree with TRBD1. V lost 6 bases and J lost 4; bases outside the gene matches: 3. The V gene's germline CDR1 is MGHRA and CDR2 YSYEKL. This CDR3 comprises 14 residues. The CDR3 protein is CASSRGQGAETQYF. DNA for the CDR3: TGCGCCAGCAGTCGGGGACAGGGGGCAGAGACCCAGTACTTC.

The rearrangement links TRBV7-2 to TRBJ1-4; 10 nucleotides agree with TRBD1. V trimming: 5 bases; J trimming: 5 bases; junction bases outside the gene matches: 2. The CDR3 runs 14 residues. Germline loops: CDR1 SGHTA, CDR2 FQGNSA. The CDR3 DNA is TGTGCCAGCAGCCGGGACAGGGGAAATGAAAAACTGTTTTTT. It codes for CASSRDRGNEKLFF.

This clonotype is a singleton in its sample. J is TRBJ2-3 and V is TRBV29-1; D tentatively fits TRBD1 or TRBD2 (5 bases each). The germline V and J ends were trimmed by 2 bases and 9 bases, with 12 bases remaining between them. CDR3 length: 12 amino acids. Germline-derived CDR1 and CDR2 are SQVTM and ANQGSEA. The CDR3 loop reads CSVEYGGETQYF. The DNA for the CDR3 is TGCAGCGTTGAATATGGGGGTGAAACGCAGTATTTT.

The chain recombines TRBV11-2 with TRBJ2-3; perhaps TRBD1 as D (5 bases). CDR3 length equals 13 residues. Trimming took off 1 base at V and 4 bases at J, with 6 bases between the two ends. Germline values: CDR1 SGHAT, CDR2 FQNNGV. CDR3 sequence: CASSLGGADTQYF. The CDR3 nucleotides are TGTGCCAGCAGCTTAGGGGGCGCAGATACGCAGTATTTT.

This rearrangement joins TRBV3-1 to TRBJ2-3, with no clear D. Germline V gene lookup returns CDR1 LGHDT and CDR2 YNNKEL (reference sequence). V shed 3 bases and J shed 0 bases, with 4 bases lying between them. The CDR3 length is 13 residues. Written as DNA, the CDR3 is TGTGCCAGCAGCCAGATGAGCACAGATACGCAGTATTTT. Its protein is CASSQMSTDTQYF.

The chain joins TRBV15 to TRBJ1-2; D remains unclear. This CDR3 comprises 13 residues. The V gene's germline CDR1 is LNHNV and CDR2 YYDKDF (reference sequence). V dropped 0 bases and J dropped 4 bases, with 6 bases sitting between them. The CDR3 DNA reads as TGTGCCACCAGCAGAGATCAAGTCTATGGCTACACCTTC. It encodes CATSRDQVYGYTF.

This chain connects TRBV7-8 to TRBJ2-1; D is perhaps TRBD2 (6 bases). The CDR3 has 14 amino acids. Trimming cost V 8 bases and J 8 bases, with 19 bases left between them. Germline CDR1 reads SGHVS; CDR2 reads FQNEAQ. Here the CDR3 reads CASLQRLGFHEQFF. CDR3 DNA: TGTGCCAGCCTGCAGAGACTAGGATTCCATGAGCAGTTCTTC. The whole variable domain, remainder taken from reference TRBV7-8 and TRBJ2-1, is GAGVSQSPRYKVAKRGQDVALRCDPISGHVSLFWYQQALGQGPEFLTYFQNEAQLDKSGLPSDRFFAERPEGSVSTLKIQRTQQEDSAVYLCASLQRLGFHEQFFGPGTRLTVL.

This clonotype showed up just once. DNA of the CDR3: TGTGCCAGCACTCTGGGACTTAACTACGAGCAGTACTTC. Its translation is CASTLGLNYEQYF. The rearrangement links TRBV5-6 to TRBJ2-7; tentative D call: TRBD2 (6 bases). Trimming took off 6 bases at V and 3 bases at J, with 13 bases between the two ends. The germline gives CDR1 SGHDT, CDR2 YYEEEE. The CDR3 has 13 amino acids.

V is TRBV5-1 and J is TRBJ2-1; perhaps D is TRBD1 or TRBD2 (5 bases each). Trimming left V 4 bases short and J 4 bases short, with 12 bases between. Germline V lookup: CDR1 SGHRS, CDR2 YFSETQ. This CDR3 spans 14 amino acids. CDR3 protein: CASSDGTAYNEQFF. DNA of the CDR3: TGCGCCAGCAGCGACGGGACCGCTTACAATGAGCAGTTCTTC.

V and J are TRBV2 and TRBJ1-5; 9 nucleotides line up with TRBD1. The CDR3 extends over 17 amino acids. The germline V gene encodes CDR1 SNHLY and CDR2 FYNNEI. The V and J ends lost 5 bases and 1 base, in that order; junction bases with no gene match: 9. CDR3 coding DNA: TGTGCCAGCAGTAAACAGGGGGCCCGGATGAGCAATCAGCCCCAGCATTTT. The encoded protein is CASSKQGARMSNQPQHF.